Only a few counts were recorded for the clone carrying this TCR beta chain. The method was immunoSEQ multiplex PCR; TCRdb's version includes in-frame clones alone and lacks a portion of them. Of around 62,000 clones in the sample, 70% to 90% were seen once. This CDR3 contains 15 residues. From germline, CDR1 is SGHTA and CDR2 FQGNSA. The germline V and J ends were trimmed by 6 bases and 4 bases, with 17 bases remaining between them. These data belong to a study of OX40 agonist ivuxolimab in advanced cancers. This receptor was taken from an adult with an advanced solid tumor such as melanoma, head and neck, liver or kidney cancer. Material: CD4+ or CD8+ T cells sorted from blood, obtained in a trial of the OX40 agonist ivuxolimab. The chain recombines TRBV7-2 with TRBJ2-3; D is perhaps TRBD2 (6 bases). This CDR3 reads CASSRELVGSDTQYF. The CDR3 nucleotides are TGTGCCAGCAGTCGGGAGCTAGTAGGCTCAGATACGCAGTATTTT.